The rows below give T cell receptor beta chains drawn from one sample of a study of shared clonotypes between healthy human individuals. The table came from immunoSEQ multiplex PCR; TCRdb's copy has only in-frame clones and leaves some out. This table has around 940,000 clones, 70% to 85% appearing once. Sequenced sample: memory CD4+ T cells sorted from blood. The receptors here all came from a man between 18 and 29 years old in good health. Each CDR3 is given with its conserved first and last residue. D genes are given only for firm matches.

j_call d_call v_call cdr3_aa
TRBJ2-4 TRBD1 TRBV30 CAWSVTGGVAKNIQYF
TRBJ2-2 TRBD2 TRBV7-9 CASSLALTSGASNTGELFF
TRBJ1-4 NA TRBV6-5 CASTGQGLGKLFF
TRBJ1-5 NA TRBV10-2 CASSESGGGKGPQHF
TRBJ2-2 NA TRBV1 CTSSQDIGNSGTGELFF
TRBJ2-4 NA TRBV5-1 CASSLGTDIAKNIQYF
TRBJ2-1 NA TRBV5-6 CASSLFPASSYNEQFF
TRBJ2-7 NA TRBV30 CAWRGNAYEQYF
TRBJ1-1 NA TRBV9 CASRQGSSGAFF
TRBJ2-5 TRBD1 TRBV7-9 CASSIPWTGGAETQYF
TRBJ1-3 NA TRBV29-1 CSVANVATGGNTIYF
TRBJ1-2 TRBD1 TRBV7-2 CASSPGTGGNGYTF
TRBJ2-7 NA TRBV6-1 CASRLAGDEQYF
TRBJ2-1 TRBD2 TRBV11-2 CASSIYSGDGEQFF
TRBJ1-6 NA TRBV6-4 CASRPGDFNSPLHF
TRBJ2-5 NA TRBV4-1 CASSQENRGRETQYF
TRBJ2-5 TRBD2 TRBV5-1 CASSLFPGTSGTRSQETQYF